This T cell receptor beta chain was recorded in a study of Ad26.COV2.S vaccination and SARS-CoV-2 variants. Study-wide context: A participant enrolled in the COV1001 Ad26.COV2.S trial arm provided the sample.

Stated treatment: roughly 18 received Ad26.COV2.S at low or high dose, single or two shots; 5 received placebo; per-sample allocation not given. Specimen acquisition occurred on day 63 following the initial vaccine or placebo injection. Generated by immunoSEQ multiplex PCR, the TCRdb table keeps only in-frame clones and is missing some. This sample yields some 300,000 clones, of which about 85% are seen a single time; 2.1% belongs to the top ten. Trimming took off 3 bases at V and 0 bases at J, with 7 bases between the two ends. Germline V lookup: CDR1 SGHRS, CDR2 YFSETQ. This CDR3 has 15 amino acids.

The specimen comprised peripheral blood, sampled in a trial of Ad26.COV2.S vaccine versus placebo. This TCR was recovered from a person aged 18 to 59 who received the Ad26.COV2.S COVID-19 vaccine or a placebo. V is TRBV5-1 and J is TRBJ2-6; D is perhaps TRBD1 (5 bases). The CDR3 DNA is TGCGCCAGCAGCTCTCAGGGCTCTGGGGCCAACGTCCTGACTTTC. Its protein is CASSSQGSGANVLTF.